This T cell receptor (beta chain) was captured by sequencing in a study of T cell responses to AZD1222 COVID-19 vaccine. Profiling relied on immunoSEQ multiplex PCR, and the TCRdb table lists in-frame clones only, not all of them. This sample carries 67,000 or so clones, 84% of them seen once, and the ten largest clones take 9.8%. Note on this clone: Its antigen is still unknown.

Overall study findings and caveats: With dominance at 160-218 and 743-854, vaccine-associated CD4 TCRs spanned spike. The repertoires were collected only after the peak T cell response. Clonal diversity may have been underestimated, and the donors were mostly white British, with more females than males.

V gave up 8 bases and J gave up 1 base; unmatched junction bases: 7. Germline-derived CDR1 and CDR2 are KGHSH and LQKENI. The CDR3 is 14 residues long. This specimen consisted of peripheral blood, obtained on day 0 of AZD1222 vaccination. The V gene is TRBV18, the J gene TRBJ1-1; 7 bases agree with TRBD1. The sequence came from an adult in good health. The CDR3 DNA sequence: TGTGCCAGCCATTGGACAGGAACGAACACTGAAGCTTTCTTT. Translating gives CASHWTGTNTEAFF.